One and the same sample provided the 25 T cell receptor beta chains below, sequenced in a study of blood T cell repertoires in COVID-19. Assay used: immunoSEQ multiplex PCR; TCRdb lists only in-frame clones, some missing. The sample records 250,000 or so clones, roughly 84% being singletons. Sequencing used peripheral blood. The receptor source for this set is a woman aged 40 to 49 who had recovered from COVID-19.

J is TRBJ2-2 and V is TRBV12-3 or TRBV12-4; perhaps TRBD1 as D (5 bases). Trimming cost V 5 bases and J 5 bases, with 9 bases left between them. This CDR3 comprises 13 residues. Here the CDR3 reads CASSTWTTGELFF. CDR3 sequence (DNA): TGTGCCAGCAGTACCTGGACAACCGGGGAGCTGTTTTTT.

The chain uses TRBV29-1 and TRBJ2-2; perhaps TRBD2 as D (5 bases). V lost 7 bases and J 2 bases, leaving 14 bases between the germline ends. CDR3 length equals 14 residues. Germline V gene lookup returns CDR1 SQVTM and CDR2 ANQGSEA. This CDR3 is CSASYGVNTGELFF. In DNA form, the CDR3 reads TGCAGCGCCTCATACGGGGTTAACACCGGGGAGCTGTTTTTT.

The V call is TRBV28, the J call TRBJ1-3; 7 positions agree with TRBD1. Unmatched junction bases numbered 6, after V lost 5 bases and J lost 2 bases. Per the germline V gene, CDR1 is MDHEN and CDR2 is SYDVKM. This CDR3 is built from 15 residues. CDR3 in amino acids: CASSTGGTAGNTIYF. The CDR3 DNA is TGTGCCAGCAGTACTGGCGGGACAGCTGGAAACACCATATATTTT.

This chain joins TRBV6-2 or TRBV6-3 and TRBJ1-5, with D possibly being TRBD1 (5 bases). V lost 2 bases and J lost 4, with 18 bases in between. This CDR3 comprises 17 residues. CDR1 and CDR2 (germline): MNHEY, SVGEGT. The CDR3 sequence is CASSYRADRFGNQPQHF. CDR3 coding DNA: TGTGCCAGCAGTTACCGCGCAGACAGATTCGGGAATCAGCCCCAGCATTTT.

The chain couples TRBV14 to TRBJ2-7, with 9 positions matching TRBD1. V lost 2 bases to trimming and J lost 2 bases; unmatched junction nucleotides: 4. The CDR3 loop spans 15 amino acids. CDR1 and CDR2 (germline): SGHDN, FVKESK. The CDR3 spells CASSQKGQGTYEQYF. CDR3 nucleotide sequence: TGTGCCAGCAGCCAAAAGGGACAGGGAACCTACGAGCAGTACTTC.

The chain carries TRBV5-4 and TRBJ1-1, with D maybe TRBD1 (5 bases). With 5 bases removed from V and 4 bases from J, the gap between germline ends came to 9 bases. Germline CDR1 reads SGHNT; CDR2 reads YYREEE (reference sequence). There are 12 residues in the CDR3. This CDR3 is CASSWGGTEAFF. DNA of the CDR3: TGTGCCAGCAGTTGGGGGGGCACTGAAGCTTTCTTT.

The chain uses TRBV7-2 and TRBJ2-7, with a possible D match to TRBD2 (6 bases). This CDR3 contains 15 residues. Germline assignment: CDR1 SGHTA and CDR2 FQGNSA. V was cut by 0 bases and J by 2 bases, with 11 bases left in between. The CDR3 reads CASSLALGEAYEQYF. The CDR3 DNA reads as TGTGCCAGCAGCTTAGCGCTGGGGGAGGCCTACGAGCAGTACTTC. Full variable domain (rest looked up from reference TRBV7-2 and TRBJ2-7): GAGVSQSPSNKVTEKGKDVELRCDPISGHTALYWYRQSLGQGLEFLIYFQGNSAPDKSGLPSDRFSAERTGGSVSTLTIQRTQQEDSAVYLCASSLALGEAYEQYFGPGTRLTVT.

The chain combines TRBV18 with TRBJ2-1, with D possibly matching TRBD1 (6 bases). Per the germline V gene, CDR1 is KGHSH and CDR2 is LQKENI. The V gene lost 2 bases and the J gene lost 7 bases, with 18 bases spanning the gap. This CDR3 contains 16 residues. The CDR3 sequence: CASSPSGRGRRNEQFF. For the CDR3, the DNA is TGTGCCAGCTCACCAAGCGGCAGGGGTAGAAGAAATGAGCAGTTCTTC.

J is TRBJ1-2 and V is TRBV6-5, with D perhaps matching TRBD1 (5 bases). CDR1 is MNHEY and CDR2 is SVGAGI in the germline V gene. V was cut by 10 bases and J by 2 bases, with 11 bases left in between. The CDR3 extends over 12 amino acids. The CDR3, as DNA: TGTGCCATATCCCCAGGGAACTATGGCTACACCTTC. It encodes CAISPGNYGYTF.

This clone was found a few times. V usage is TRBV9 and J usage is TRBJ1-5; possible D gene TRBD1, 5 bases. Germline V gene lookup returns CDR1 SGDLS and CDR2 YYNGEE. The CDR3 totals 14 residues. The V end lost 7 bases, the J end lost 5 bases, and 16 bases lay between the germline ends. CDR3 nucleotides: TGTGCCAGCTCCCAGGGTTCCGAATATCAGCCCCAGCATTTT. Amino acids: CASSQGSEYQPQHF.

The V call is TRBV5-1, the J call TRBJ2-7, with D perhaps TRBD2 (5 bases). Trimming stripped 3 bases from V and 3 bases from J, with 10 bases between. This CDR3 is built from 13 residues. Germline CDR1 and CDR2: SGHRS and YFSETQ. The DNA for the CDR3 is TGCGCCAGCAGCTCCCCCGGACTCTACGAGCAGTACTTC. This sequence encodes CASSSPGLYEQYF.

The chain uses TRBV5-6 and TRBJ2-7; 10 bases align to TRBD1. The CDR3 covers 16 residues. The trim removed 3 bases at V and 3 bases at J, leaving 9 bases unmatched. The germline V gene has CDR1 SGHDT and CDR2 YYEEEE. CDR3 DNA: TGTGCCAGCAGCTCGATCGGGGACAGGGGTTTCTACGAGCAGTACTTC. It codes for CASSSIGDRGFYEQYF.

The chain has TRBV6-4 and TRBJ2-2; D is uncertain. The V end lost 3 bases, the J end lost 4 bases, and 6 bases lay between the germline ends. Germline lookup yields CDR1 MRHNA and CDR2 SNTAGT. The CDR3 length is 13 residues. CDR3 sequence (DNA): TGTGCCAGCAGTGAGAGCACCACCGGGGAGCTGTTTTTT. Protein: CASSESTTGELFF.

The chain has TRBV10-3 and TRBJ1-3; D not resolved. There are 15 residues in the CDR3. The V end was cut by 3 bases, the J end by 0 bases, with 9 bases between. The germline V gene encodes CDR1 ENHRY and CDR2 SYGVKD. The CDR3 nucleotides are TGTGCCATCAGTGAACTCGCAAGCTCTGGAAACACCATATATTTT. Its protein product is CAISELASSGNTIYF.

This chain links TRBV4-1 with TRBJ1-5, with D unresolved. CDR3 size: 18 residues. Germline V gives CDR1 MGHRA, CDR2 YSYEKL. The V end was cut by 0 bases, the J end by 0 bases, with 15 bases between. The CDR3 loop is CASSQDMVRKYSNQPQHF. The CDR3 DNA reads TGCGCCAGCAGCCAAGATATGGTCAGAAAATATAGCAATCAGCCCCAGCATTTT.

The rearrangement joins TRBV19 to TRBJ1-6; tentative D call: TRBD1 (6 bases). The CDR3 has 17 residues. Germline V gene sequence: CDR1 LNHDA, CDR2 SQIVND (reference sequence). V lost 4 bases to trimming and J lost 11 bases, with 24 bases between them. CDR3 residues: CASSTGRGDLRMPPLHF. The CDR3, as DNA: TGTGCCAGTAGTACAGGGAGGGGGGACCTCCGCATGCCACCCCTCCACTTT.

V gene TRBV19 combines with J gene TRBJ2-7, with D possibly being TRBD1 (6 bases). This CDR3 has 13 residues. V was clipped by 7 bases and J by 7 bases, with 17 bases between them. Germline loops: CDR1 LNHDA, CDR2 SQIVND (reference sequence). CDR3 sequence reads: CASTSIGDTEQYF. CDR3 sequence (DNA): TGTGCCAGTACCTCTATTGGGGACACTGAGCAGTACTTC.

Written as DNA, the CDR3 is TGTGCCTATATCGGGACAGGGCGATACGAGCAGTACTTC. Its translation: CAYIGTGRYEQYF. The chain combines TRBV30 with TRBJ2-7; 9 bases agree with TRBD1. Per the germline V gene, CDR1 is GTSNPN and CDR2 is SVGIG (reference sequence). This CDR3 region has 13 residues. With 7 bases clipped from V and 4 bases from J, the junction kept 8 bases outside the gene matches.

The chain joins TRBV13 to TRBJ2-2; the D is unclear. The germline CDR1 and CDR2 sequences are PRHDT and FYEKMQ (reference sequence). V was clipped by 3 bases and J by 9 bases, with 5 bases between them. This CDR3 has 11 residues. The CDR3 sequence: CASSLSRELFF. CDR3 nucleotides: TGTGCCAGCAGCTTGTCCAGGGAGCTGTTTTTT.

The chain joins TRBV18 to TRBJ1-5, with unresolved D. CDR3 length equals 14 residues. CDR1 and CDR2 from the germline V gene are KGHSH and LQKENI. The V and J ends lost 2 bases and 5 bases respectively, with 10 bases between them. The CDR3 spells CASSPSQRHQPQHF. CDR3 DNA sequence: TGTGCCAGCTCACCAAGTCAGCGACATCAGCCCCAGCATTTT.

The rearrangement links TRBV11-2 to TRBJ2-3; no clear D gene. CDR3 length: 14 amino acids. Trimming took off 0 bases at V and 2 bases at J, with 6 bases between the two ends. Germline CDR1 and CDR2: SGHAT and FQNNGV. The CDR3 loop reads CASSLDRVTDTQYF. CDR3 nucleotides: TGTGCCAGCAGCTTAGATAGAGTCACAGATACGCAGTATTTT.

V gene TRBV29-1 combines with J gene TRBJ1-3; D is unresolved. Germline lookup yields CDR1 SQVTM and CDR2 ANQGSEA. This CDR3 has 14 residues. Trimming left V 3 bases short and J 1 base short, with 10 bases between. The CDR3 coding sequence is TGCAGCGTTGAGGTCCAGGCATCTGGAAACACCATATATTTT. Encoded protein: CSVEVQASGNTIYF.

The chain couples TRBV28 to TRBJ2-3, with 12 bases aligning to TRBD2. V lost 6 bases, J lost 6 bases, and 13 bases stayed unmatched. Germline assignment: CDR1 MDHEN and CDR2 SYDVKM. The CDR3 has 17 amino acids. The CDR3 nucleotides read TGTGCCAGCAGCACCCACCTAGCGGGGGGGCCCGTTGATACGCAGTATTTT. Protein: CASSTHLAGGPVDTQYF.

The J gene is TRBJ2-5, the V gene TRBV5-1; a weak D match, TRBD1 (5 bases). The germline gives CDR1 SGHRS, CDR2 YFSETQ. V was cut by 4 bases and J by 2 bases, with 9 bases left in between. The CDR3 runs 13 residues. For the CDR3, the DNA is TGCGCCAGCAGCACGACAGAGCAAGAGACCCAGTACTTC. Translation gives CASSTTEQETQYF.

This chain links TRBV3-1 (or the pseudogene TRBV3-2) with TRBJ1-2; D not resolved. The CDR3 has 14 amino acids. V lost 2 bases and J 3 bases, leaving 10 bases between the germline ends. The germline gives CDR1 LGHDT, CDR2 YNNKEL (reference sequence). CDR3 nucleotide sequence: TGTGCCAGCAGCCAACGCGACAATTACTATGGCTACACCTTC. Translating gives CASSQRDNYYGYTF.